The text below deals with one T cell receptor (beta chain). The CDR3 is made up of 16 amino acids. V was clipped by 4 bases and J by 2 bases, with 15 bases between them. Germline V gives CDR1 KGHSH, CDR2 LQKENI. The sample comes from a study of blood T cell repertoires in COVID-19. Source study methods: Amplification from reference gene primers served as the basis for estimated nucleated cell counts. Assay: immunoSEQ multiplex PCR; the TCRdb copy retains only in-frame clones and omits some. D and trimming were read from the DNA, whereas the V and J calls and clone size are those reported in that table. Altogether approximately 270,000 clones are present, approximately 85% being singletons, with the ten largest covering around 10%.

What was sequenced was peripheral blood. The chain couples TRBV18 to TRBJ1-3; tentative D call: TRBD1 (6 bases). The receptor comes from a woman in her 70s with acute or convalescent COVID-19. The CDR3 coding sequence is TGTGCCAGCTCACTAACAGGGCAGGCAGCTGGAAACACCATATATTTT. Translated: CASSLTGQAAGNTIYF.